A single sample is the source of the 18 T cell receptor beta chains below, sequenced in a study of PD-1 blockade in classical Hodgkin lymphoma. Time point given: newly diagnosed, previously untreated cHL patient sample. Using immunoSEQ multiplex PCR, the repertoire was profiled, and TCRdb retains in-frame clones only, with some absent. The sample holds about 30,000 clones; around 94% are singletons and the top ten take roughly 2.5%. The sample taken for sequencing was peripheral blood mononuclear cells (PBMCs). These receptors came from a human donor with classical Hodgkin lymphoma.

The CDR3 DNA reads as TGTGCCAGCAGCCCCCGGCAGGAGTCGAATGGCTACACCTTC. Translation: CASSPRQESNGYTF. The genes are TRBV27 and TRBJ1-2; no clear D gene. This CDR3 has 14 residues. The V gene's germline CDR1 is MNHEY and CDR2 SMNVEV (reference sequence). With 6 bases removed from V and 6 bases from J, the gap between germline ends came to 17 bases.

As DNA, the CDR3 is TGCAGCGTTGACCTAAGCACAGATACGCAGTATTTT. Its protein product is CSVDLSTDTQYF. This chain uses TRBV29-1 with TRBJ2-3; no clear D. Germline loops: CDR1 SQVTM, CDR2 ANQGSEA. With 3 bases removed from V and 0 bases from J, the gap between germline ends came to 4 bases. This CDR3 is built from 12 residues.

This chain joins TRBV19 and TRBJ1-5, with a possible D match to TRBD1 (5 bases). The CDR3 spans 13 residues. The germline V gene has CDR1 LNHDA and CDR2 SQIVND (reference sequence). V was cut by 4 bases and J by 2 bases, with 6 bases left in between. As DNA, the CDR3 is TGTGCCAGTAGTAAGACAGGCAATCAGCCCCAGCATTTT. Amino acids: CASSKTGNQPQHF.

The chain carries TRBV5-1 and TRBJ2-2; D perhaps matches TRBD2 (6 bases). Trimming pared 3 bases from V and 0 bases from J, leaving 9 bases between. Germline V lookup: CDR1 SGHRS, CDR2 YFSETQ. The CDR3 extends over 15 amino acids. Here the CDR3 reads CASSWRGANTGELFF. The CDR3 coding sequence is TGCGCCAGCAGCTGGCGGGGCGCGAACACCGGGGAGCTGTTTTTT.

V gene TRBV15 combines with J gene TRBJ1-5; D remains ambiguous. The CDR3 length is 14 residues. Per the germline V gene, CDR1 is LNHNV and CDR2 is YYDKDF (reference sequence). Trimming left V 1 base short and J 7 bases short, with 11 bases between. Here the CDR3 reads CATSRGRFEQPQHF. Here the CDR3 DNA reads TGTGCCACCAGCAGAGGACGGTTTGAGCAGCCCCAGCATTTT.

The chain combines TRBV7-9 with TRBJ2-5, with 14 positions matching TRBD2. CDR3 length: 16 amino acids. CDR1 is SEHNR, CDR2 FQNEAQ, per germline (reference sequence). The V segment lost 5 bases and the J segment 4 bases; nucleotides outside the gene matches: 6. The CDR3 region is CASSLWTSGGIETQYF. The CDR3 DNA reads TGTGCCAGCAGCCTCTGGACTAGCGGGGGGATAGAGACCCAGTACTTC.

The genes are TRBV27 and TRBJ1-6, with D tentatively TRBD1 (5 bases). The CDR3 length is 13 residues. The V gene lost 6 bases and the J gene lost 7 bases, with 10 bases spanning the gap. CDR1 and CDR2 from the germline V gene are MNHEY and SMNVEV (reference sequence). The chain's CDR3 is CASSGTGNSPLHF. In DNA form, the CDR3 reads TGTGCCAGCAGCGGGACGGGGAATTCACCCCTCCACTTT.

The rearrangement joins TRBV10-3 to TRBJ2-3, with 9 bases lining up with TRBD2. Unmatched junction bases numbered 7, after V lost 4 bases and J lost 2 bases. In germline, CDR1 is ENHRY, CDR2 SYGVKD. The CDR3 is 16 amino acids. The CDR3 here is CAISGTSVRLTDTQYF. In DNA, the CDR3 is TGTGCCATCAGTGGGACTAGCGTGAGGCTCACAGATACGCAGTATTTT.

The chain employs TRBV9 and TRBJ1-2, with TRBD1 identical over 7 bases. CDR1 and CDR2 from the germline V gene are SGDLS and YYNGEE. The CDR3 covers 19 residues. V lost 4 bases and J lost 0; bases outside the gene matches: 18. CDR3 in amino acids: CASSKRGSGTGESNYGYTF. In DNA, the CDR3 is TGTGCCAGCAGCAAGAGAGGCTCCGGCACAGGGGAATCTAACTATGGCTACACCTTC.

This clone was seen a few times. V is TRBV7-8 and J is TRBJ2-6; D gene ambiguous. The CDR3 is 14 amino acids. Trimming stripped 1 base from V and 1 base from J, with 2 bases between. The germline gives CDR1 SGHVS, CDR2 FQNEAQ. CDR3 region: CASSLVSGANVLTF. CDR3 nucleotides: TGTGCCAGCAGCTTAGTTTCTGGGGCCAACGTCCTGACTTTC. The variable domain in full, completed from reference TRBV7-8 and TRBJ2-6, reads GAGVSQSPRYKVAKRGQDVALRCDPISGHVSLFWYQQALGQGPEFLTYFQNEAQLDKSGLPSDRFFAERPEGSVSTLKIQRTQQEDSAVYLCASSLVSGANVLTFGAGSRLTVL.

V gene TRBV6-5 combines with J gene TRBJ1-2; maybe TRBD1 (6 bases). The CDR3 spans 13 residues. Germline CDR1 is MNHEY and CDR2 is SVGAGI. V lost 6 bases and J lost 2, with 10 bases in between. Here the CDR3 reads CASRLQGNYGYTF. CDR3 bases: TGTGCCAGCAGACTACAGGGAAACTATGGCTACACCTTC.

V usage is TRBV10-2 and J usage is TRBJ2-3, with D maybe TRBD2 (6 bases). Germline-derived CDR1 and CDR2 are WSHSY and SAAADI. The CDR3 has 14 amino acids. V shed 7 bases and J shed 0 bases, with 11 bases lying between them. Here the CDR3 reads CASTEGGSTDTQYF. The CDR3 bases are TGCGCCAGCACCGAAGGAGGGAGCACAGATACGCAGTATTTT.

The chain combines TRBV30 with TRBJ1-3; D is unresolved. With 3 bases removed from V and 3 bases from J, the gap between germline ends came to 9 bases. CDR1 GTSNPN and CDR2 SVGIG come from the germline V gene (reference sequence). This CDR3 comprises 13 residues. The CDR3 sequence: CAWSFPDGNTIYF. The CDR3 DNA reads as TGTGCCTGGAGCTTTCCGGATGGAAACACCATATATTTT.

The chain uses TRBV12-5 and TRBJ2-2; D unresolved. V lost 0 bases and J 1 base, leaving 6 bases between the germline ends. Germline lookup yields CDR1 LGHNT and CDR2 FRNRAP. This CDR3 comprises 15 residues. CDR3 DNA: TGTGCTAGTGGTTTGGTAATAGGGAACACCGGGGAGCTGTTTTTT. This codes for CASGLVIGNTGELFF.

This rearrangement joins TRBV4-1 to TRBJ2-1; D is unresolved. The CDR3 extends over 16 amino acids. The V end was cut by 0 bases, the J end by 2 bases, with 11 bases between. CDR1 MGHRA and CDR2 YSYEKL come from the germline V gene. In DNA, the CDR3 is TGCGCCAGCAGCCAAGATCAACGGGTTACCTACAATGAGCAGTTCTTC. It codes for CASSQDQRVTYNEQFF.

A word on this clone: The sample carries other DNA sequences with the same CDR3. This chain joins TRBV7-7 and TRBJ2-2, with 9 bases aligning to TRBD2. The CDR3 has 16 amino acids. J was trimmed by 1 base and V by 3 bases; bases with no gene match: 3. CDR1 is SSHAT and CDR2 is FNYEAQ in the germline V gene (reference sequence). The CDR3 nucleotides read TGTGCCAGCAGCTTTTTAGCGGGGGAGAACACCGGGGAGCTGTTTTTT. Translation gives CASSFLAGENTGELFF. The variable domain in full, completed from reference TRBV7-7 and TRBJ2-2, reads GAGVSQSPRYKVTKRGQDVTLRCDPISSHATLYWYQQALGQGPEFLTYFNYEAQPDKSGLPSDRFSAERPEGSISTLTIQRTEQRDSAMYRCASSFLAGENTGELFFGEGSRLTVL.

The chain recombines TRBV19 with TRBJ2-5; D possibly corresponds to TRBD1 (5 bases). Germline V CDR1 and CDR2: LNHDA, SQIVND (reference sequence). V lost 5 bases, J lost 2 bases, and 12 bases lay in between. CDR3 length: 14 amino acids. In nucleotides, the CDR3 is TGTGCCAGTAGTGTAGGACACACACAAGAGACCCAGTACTTC. Translating it yields CASSVGHTQETQYF.

The chain links TRBV11-3 to TRBJ1-1, with D unclear. Trimming stripped 4 bases from V and 5 bases from J, with 8 bases between. Germline assignment: CDR1 SGHNT and CDR2 YENEEA. The CDR3 has 12 residues. CDR3 sequence (DNA): TGTGCCAGCAGCTCTTTGGGTACTGAAGCTTTCTTT. This encodes CASSSLGTEAFF.